Presented here are 14 T cell receptor beta chains from one specimen sequenced in a study of low-dose radiotherapy and immunotherapy resistance in tumors. As for time point: after trial treatment. Specified treatment: LDRT plus nivolumab, ipilimumab, low-dose cyclophosphamide and aspirin (RACIN trial). Primers used for first-strand cDNA, a TRAV- and TRBV-specific set, covered both alpha and beta chains. The authors amplified TCRs for approximately 20 PCR cycles with a constant-region primer and a V-primer adapter. TCRdb reprocessed the reads via MiXCR and lists one record per CDR3 protein. This repertoire shows tens of thousands of distinct CDR3 sequences, 20% to 25% found once; its top ten account for more than 10%. The sequencing used PBMCs, collected after low-dose radiotherapy plus immunotherapy. The receptors come from a female donor with ovarian cancer.

The chain recombines TRBV28 with TRBJ2-5; a weak D match, TRBD2 (5 bases). This CDR3 spans 14 amino acids. Trimming stripped 1 base from V and 2 bases from J, with 8 bases between. The germline gives CDR1 MDHEN, CDR2 SYDVKM. CDR3 residues: CASSLYSEQETQYF. CDR3 DNA sequence: TGTGCCAGCAGTTTATATAGCGAGCAAGAGACCCAGTACTTC.

This clonotype was found many times. CDR3 protein: CASSYLTGGQSPLHF. CDR3 nucleotides: TGTGCCAGCAGTTACCTGACAGGGGGCCAATCACCCCTCCACTTT. The J gene is TRBJ1-6, the V gene TRBV6-2 or TRBV6-3; 10 bases are a match to TRBD1. Trimming cost V 2 bases and J 10 bases; bases outside gene matches: 5. Germline V gene sequence: CDR1 MNHEY, CDR2 SVGEGT. CDR3 size: 15 residues.

This clonotype was seen only a few times. The chain uses TRBV20-1 and TRBJ1-5; TRBD1 matches 7 bases. V was pared by 3 bases and J by 2 bases, with 13 bases of the junction left unmatched. This CDR3 spans 17 amino acids. Germline CDR1 is DFQATT and CDR2 is SNEGSKA (reference sequence). CDR3 amino acids: CSARPWEGGYGNQPQHF. The CDR3 DNA follows: TGCAGTGCTAGGCCCTGGGAAGGGGGCTATGGCAATCAGCCCCAGCATTTT.

The rearrangement uses TRBV6-2 or TRBV6-3 and TRBJ2-7; 10 positions match TRBD2. With 0 bases clipped from V and 5 bases from J, the junction kept 10 bases outside the gene matches. This CDR3 is built from 17 residues. CDR1 and CDR2 (germline): MNHEY, SVGEGT. CDR3 sequence: CASSYSYKLAGSHEQYF. The DNA of the CDR3 is TGTGCCAGCAGTTACTCGTATAAACTAGCGGGATCCCACGAGCAGTACTTC.

Many counts were recorded for this clonotype. This sequence joins TRBV20-1 and TRBJ2-7; TRBD1 matches at 11 bases. The V and J ends lost 3 bases and 0 bases, in that order; junction bases with no gene match: 7. Looked up from germline, CDR1 is DFQATT and CDR2 is SNEGSKA (reference sequence). This CDR3 is 16 amino acids long. CDR3 nucleotide sequence: TGCAGTGCTAGCCGGACAGGGGGCCTGAGCTCCTACGAGCAGTACTTC. Protein: CSASRTGGLSSYEQYF.

There are many counts of this clonotype. The J gene is TRBJ2-3, the V gene TRBV28; TRBD1 aligns across 9 bases. The CDR3 contains 16 residues. J gave up 2 bases and V 6 bases, and 9 bases lay outside the gene matches. CDR1 and CDR2 (germline): MDHEN, SYDVKM. CDR3 bases: TGTGCCAGCAGCCGTACCGGGACAGGGCCCACAGATACGCAGTATTTT. It yields the protein CASSRTGTGPTDTQYF. Full variable domain (remainder filled in from reference TRBV28 and TRBJ2-3): DVKVTQSSRYLVKRTGEKVFLECVQDMDHENMFWYRQDPGLGLRLIYFSYDVKMKEKGDIPEGYSVSREKKERFSLILESASTNQTSMYLCASSRTGTGPTDTQYFGPGTRLTVL.

Of note for this clonotype: A much larger clone differs by one base, so this may be a read error. Here the CDR3 omits its conserved ending phenylalanine or tryptophan, so a read error is the likely source. The genes are TRBV7-2 and TRBJ2-7; 10 bases line up with TRBD1. V lost 5 bases, J lost 3 bases, and 10 bases stayed unmatched. The CDR3 length is 16 residues. Germline CDR1 SGHTA, CDR2 FQGNSA. The CDR3: CASSQSWDRGIYEQYY. In nucleotides, the CDR3 is TGTGCCAGCAGCCAAAGCTGGGACAGGGGAATCTACGAGCAGTACTAC.

This clonotype has a count of ten or more. The chain is built from TRBV7-9 and TRBJ2-5; the D is unclear. Trimming took 5 bases from V and 1 from J, leaving 17 bases between them. The CDR3 runs to 16 residues. Germline V CDR1 and CDR2: SEHNR, FQNEAQ (reference sequence). The CDR3 bases are TGTGCCAGCAGCGTAAATGTCGCGGAACCCCAAGAGACCCAGTACTTC. It codes for CASSVNVAEPQETQYF.

This clonotype came up many times. The chain is built from TRBV19 and TRBJ2-5, with TRBD2 identical over 8 bases. Germline values: CDR1 LNHDA, CDR2 SQIVND (reference sequence). CDR3 length: 14 amino acids. The ends lost 6 bases at V and 4 bases at J; junction bases unmatched: 7. The CDR3 sequence is CASRRSGSGETQYF. The CDR3 DNA is TGTGCCAGTAGGCGAAGCGGGAGCGGAGAGACCCAGTACTTC. The full variable domain, rest sourced from reference TRBV19 and TRBJ2-5, is DGGITQSPKYLFRKEGQNVTLSCEQNLNHDAMYWYRQDPGQGLRLIYYSQIVNDFQKGDIAEGYSVSREKKESFPLTVTSAQKNPTAFYLCASRRSGSGETQYFGPGTRLLVL.

About this clonotype: The DNA is omitted, as the CDR3 cannot be located on it reliably, and the CDR3 follows TCRdb's listing. V gene TRBV28 combines with J gene TRBJ2-2; the table's TRBD1 call for D was not verified on the DNA. From its first to its last residue, the CDR3 has 20 amino acids. Germline V gene sequence: CDR1 MDHEN, CDR2 SYDVKM. Here the CDR3 reads CASSSSEPGRPAGELFFFFF.

This chain links TRBV27 with TRBJ1-1, with D possibly being TRBD1 (5 bases). Trimming left V 0 bases short and J 8 bases short, with 13 bases between. CDR1 MNHEY and CDR2 SMNVEV come from the germline V gene (reference sequence). The CDR3 is 14 amino acids. The CDR3 DNA reads TGTGCCAGCAGTTTATCTGGGACGACCTACGAAGCTTTCTTT. Amino acids: CASSLSGTTYEAFF.

The chain recombines TRBV5-8 with TRBJ2-2; D may be TRBD1 (7 bases). There are 18 residues in the CDR3. V gave up 4 bases and J gave up 6 bases, with 25 bases separating them. Germline lookup yields CDR1 SGHTS and CDR2 YDEGEE. The DNA of the CDR3 is TGTGCCAGCAGCGATCCTTCGGGCAGGGGGACTGTTTCCGGGGAGCTGTTTTTT. Its translation is CASSDPSGRGTVSGELFF.

This clonotype counts as large (0.1 to 1%). This chain links TRBV12-3 or TRBV12-4 with TRBJ1-5; the D gene is possibly TRBD1 (5 bases). The CDR3 runs to 15 residues. The V end was cut by 5 bases, the J end by 3 bases, with 14 bases between. The CDR3 sequence is CASSDTGVLNQPQHF. The CDR3 region has the DNA TGTGCCAGCAGTGACACGGGGGTCCTCAATCAGCCCCAGCATTTT.

About this clonotype itself: A read error likely explains this, since a far larger clone differs by one base. J is TRBJ2-5 and V is TRBV11-3; the D call may be TRBD1 or TRBD2 (5 bases each). V lost 5 bases, J lost 11 bases, and 24 bases lay in between. This CDR3 is built from 15 residues. Looked up from germline, CDR1 is SGHNT and CDR2 is YENEEA. CDR3 region: CASSNPGPRLNEQYF. Written as DNA, the CDR3 is TGTGCCAGCAGCAACCCGGGACCCCGGCTTAATGAGCAGTACTTC.